This entry features one TCR beta chain sequence. This sample stems from a study of T cells in localized non-small cell lung cancer. Some clones are missing from TCRdb's copy, which holds only in-frame ones; the method was immunoSEQ multiplex PCR. Counted here are 40,000 or so clones, around 81% occurring once; the ten biggest clones make up about 7%. Trimming removed 7 bases at V and 4 bases at J, with 16 bases between. The CDR3 runs 14 residues. The germline V gene encodes CDR1 MDHEN and CDR2 SYDVKM. This receptor was taken from a male donor aged 60 or older with stage II lung adenocarcinoma. The V call is TRBV28, the J call TRBJ1-2, with a tentative D call TRBD1 (5 bases). The sequenced sample was peripheral blood mononuclear cells, obtained before any cancer treatment. The CDR3 DNA reads TGTGCCAGCAAGGGGTGGGCAGCTAGCTATGGCTACACCTTC. Amino acids: CASKGWAASYGYTF.